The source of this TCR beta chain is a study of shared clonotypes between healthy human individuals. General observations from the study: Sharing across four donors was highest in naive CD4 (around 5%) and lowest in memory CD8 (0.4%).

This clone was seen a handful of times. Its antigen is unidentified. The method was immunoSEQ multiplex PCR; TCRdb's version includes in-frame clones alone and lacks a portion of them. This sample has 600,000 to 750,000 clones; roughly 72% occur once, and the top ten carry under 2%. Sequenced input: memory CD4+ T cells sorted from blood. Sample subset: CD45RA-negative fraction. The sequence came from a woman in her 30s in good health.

For the CDR3, the DNA is TGTGCCAGCAGCTTTTCGGCGGGTGTGCGGGCCGGGGAGCTGTTTTTT. It translates to CASSFSAGVRAGELFF. The chain combines TRBV7-9 with TRBJ2-2; a weak D match, TRBD2 (5 bases). Germline values: CDR1 SEHNR, CDR2 FQNEAQ (reference sequence). The germline V and J ends were trimmed by 3 bases and 6 bases, with 17 bases remaining between them. CDR3 length: 16 residues.